This passage covers 29 T cell receptor beta chains from one sample sequenced in a study of shared clonotypes between healthy human individuals. Some clones are missing from TCRdb's copy, which holds only in-frame ones; the method was immunoSEQ multiplex PCR. Of about 1.5 million clones in the sample, 95% to 99% were seen once. Material for sequencing was naive CD4+ T cells sorted from blood. Subset described: CD45RA+ positively selected. Receptors were obtained from a man younger than 45 in good health.

The chain couples TRBV6-5 to TRBJ1-3, with D unclear. The CDR3 spans 15 residues. Trimming removed 6 bases from V and 0 bases from J, with 12 bases in between. CDR1 MNHEY and CDR2 SVGAGI come from the germline V gene. This chain's CDR3 is CASSLSSSSGNTIYF. CDR3 DNA: TGTGCCAGCAGCCTTTCCTCGAGCTCTGGAAACACCATATATTTT.

This clone was detected once. The chain couples TRBV11-2 to TRBJ2-7; D ambiguous. The CDR3 is made up of 15 amino acids. The V end lost 3 bases, the J end lost 0 bases, and 12 bases lay between the germline ends. Germline values: CDR1 SGHAT, CDR2 FQNNGV. The CDR3 reads CASSFKLMSSYEQYF. The CDR3 DNA reads as TGTGCCAGCAGCTTTAAGCTAATGAGCTCCTACGAGCAGTACTTC.

With regard to this clone: The identical CDR3 is also encoded by other nucleotide sequences in the sample. CDR3: CASSLGGSNQPQHF. CDR3 DNA sequence: TGTGCCAGCAGCTTGGGTGGGAGCAATCAGCCCCAGCATTTT. This sequence joins TRBV5-4 and TRBJ1-5; D gene uncertain. Trimming removed 0 bases from V and 1 base from J, with 5 bases in between. This CDR3 region has 14 residues. Germline assignment: CDR1 SGHNT and CDR2 YYREEE (reference sequence).

This clone came up once. V gene TRBV5-1 combines with J gene TRBJ1-2, with D maybe TRBD1 (5 bases). V shed 2 bases and J shed 2 bases, with 13 bases lying between them. There are 15 residues in the CDR3. The germline CDR1 and CDR2 sequences are SGHRS and YFSETQ. The CDR3 DNA is TGCGCCAGCAGCTTAGGGGTCTACCGCAACTATGGCTACACCTTC. Translation gives CASSLGVYRNYGYTF.

The gene calls are TRBV2 and TRBJ1-2; TRBD1 is a possible D gene (5 bases). Looked up from germline, CDR1 is SNHLY and CDR2 is FYNNEI. V was shortened by 4 bases and J by 3 bases, with 15 bases between the two germline ends. This CDR3 is 15 amino acids long. CDR3 bases: TGTGCCAGCAGTGGCCGACAGAGAACGTACTATGGCTACACCTTC. It is translated as CASSGRQRTYYGYTF. Based on the CDR3 plus reference TRBV2 and TRBJ1-2, the full variable domain is EPEVTQTPSHQVTQMGQEVILRCVPISNHLYFYWYRQILGQKVEFLVSFYNNEISEKSEIFDDQFSVERPDGSNFTLKIRSTKLEDSAMYFCASSGRQRTYYGYTFGSGTRLTVV.

This sequence joins TRBV15 and TRBJ1-2, with D possibly matching TRBD1 (6 bases). The CDR3 runs to 16 residues. Germline CDR1 and CDR2: LNHNV and YYDKDF (reference sequence). Trimming took off 1 base at V and 10 bases at J, with 22 bases between the two ends. The DNA for the CDR3 is TGTGCCACCAGCAGAGGTTACACCAGGGGCGGCTCGGACTACACCTTC. As protein: CATSRGYTRGGSDYTF. The full variable domain, its missing parts supplied by reference TRBV15 and TRBJ1-2, is DAMVIQNPRYQVTQFGKPVTLSCSQTLNHNVMYWYQQKSSQAPKLLFHYYDKDFNNEADTPDNFQSRRPNTSFCFLDIRSPGLGDTAMYLCATSRGYTRGGSDYTFGSGTRLTVV.

This chain uses TRBV28 with TRBJ1-5; maybe TRBD1 (5 bases). The CDR3 totals 15 residues. CDR1 and CDR2 (germline): MDHEN, SYDVKM. The V gene lost 5 bases and the J gene lost 6 bases, with 17 bases spanning the gap. The DNA of the CDR3 is TGTGCCAGCAGTGCGGATTCGCTGGGGCGTCAGCCCCAGCATTTT. Amino acid sequence: CASSADSLGRQPQHF.

This clone was seen once. This rearrangement joins TRBV18 to TRBJ1-5; D uncertain. The V end was cut by 0 bases, the J end by 6 bases, with 9 bases between. This CDR3 has 14 residues. CDR1 and CDR2 (germline): KGHSH, LQKENI. CDR3 in DNA: TGTGCCAGCTCACCACCGGAGGGTCGTCAGCCCCAGCATTTT. The encoded protein is CASSPPEGRQPQHF.

Comment on this clone: Other DNA sequences from this sample encode an identical CDR3 as well. The V and J genes are TRBV7-9 and TRBJ2-7; D is undetermined. The CDR3 is 12 residues long. Trimming shortened V by 1 base and J by 6 bases, and 7 bases separated the two germline ends. Germline V gene lookup returns CDR1 SEHNR and CDR2 FQNEAQ (reference sequence). This CDR3 is CASSLVRAEQYF. The CDR3 DNA reads as TGTGCCAGCAGCTTAGTTCGGGCCGAGCAGTACTTC.

V and J are TRBV7-8 and TRBJ2-7; no clear D. V was trimmed by 5 bases and J by 5 bases, leaving 10 bases between them. Germline assignment: CDR1 SGHVS and CDR2 FQNEAQ. The CDR3 has 12 amino acids. CDR3 amino acids: CASSVVSHEQYF. DNA for the CDR3: TGTGCCAGCAGCGTAGTTTCCCACGAGCAGTACTTC.

This clone is a singleton in its sample. The rearrangement joins TRBV5-1 to TRBJ2-3; D call uncertain. V was pared by 4 bases and J by 1 base, with 7 bases between. CDR1 and CDR2 (germline): SGHRS, YFSETQ. CDR3 length: 13 amino acids. Here the CDR3 reads CASSVVRTDTQYF. The CDR3 DNA sequence: TGCGCCAGCAGCGTCGTTCGCACAGATACGCAGTATTTT.

The chain couples TRBV27 to TRBJ1-1; TRBD1 might be the D (6 bases). This CDR3 is 14 amino acids long. Trimming stripped 5 bases from V and 4 bases from J, with 14 bases between. The germline V gene encodes CDR1 MNHEY and CDR2 SMNVEV (reference sequence). CDR3 sequence reads: CASSTRTVGTEAFF. Written as DNA, the CDR3 is TGTGCCAGCAGTACCAGGACAGTCGGCACTGAAGCTTTCTTT.

The rearrangement joins TRBV4-1 to TRBJ2-1; 12 bases line up with TRBD2. CDR3 size: 16 residues. The trim removed 0 bases at V and 9 bases at J, leaving 6 bases unmatched. Germline CDR1 and CDR2: MGHRA and YSYEKL. CDR3 nucleotide sequence: TGCGCCAGCAGCCAAGATCTGGGACTAGCGGGTGTTGAGCAGTTCTTC. Translation: CASSQDLGLAGVEQFF.

The V and J genes are TRBV18 and TRBJ1-2; 10 nucleotides match TRBD1. Germline CDR1 and CDR2: KGHSH and LQKENI. The V gene end was trimmed by 5 bases and the J gene end by 6 bases; junction bases not matched to a gene: 9. The CDR3 runs 15 residues. The CDR3 sequence is CASSTYRDRGHGYTF. CDR3 coding DNA: TGTGCCAGCTCAACCTACCGGGACAGGGGACATGGCTACACCTTC. The whole variable domain, remainder taken from reference TRBV18 and TRBJ1-2, is NAGVMQNPRHLVRRRGQEARLRCSPMKGHSHVYWYRQLPEEGLKFMVYLQKENIIDESGMPKERFSAEFPKEGPSILRIQQVVRGDSAAYFCASSTYRDRGHGYTFGSGTRLTVV.

The chain is built from TRBV29-1 and TRBJ2-6; 9 positions match TRBD1. V lost 6 bases, J lost 3 bases, and 9 bases stayed unmatched. There are 16 residues in the CDR3. The germline V gene encodes CDR1 SQVTM and CDR2 ANQGSEA. The CDR3: CSVDGTGYGGANVLTF. The CDR3 bases are TGCAGCGTGGACGGGACAGGGTATGGTGGGGCCAACGTCCTGACTTTC.

The chain recombines TRBV27 with TRBJ2-7; no firm D call. The CDR3 is 15 amino acids. In germline, CDR1 is MNHEY, CDR2 SMNVEV (reference sequence). V lost 6 bases to trimming and J lost 6 bases, with 21 bases between them. The CDR3 loop reads CASSPRVFSGTEQYF. The DNA for the CDR3 is TGTGCCAGCAGCCCCCGGGTATTTTCCGGAACCGAGCAGTACTTC.

This chain connects TRBV5-1 to TRBJ2-7, with 9 bases identical to TRBD2. J was trimmed by 0 bases and V by 1 base; bases with no gene match: 5. Germline V CDR1 and CDR2: SGHRS, YFSETQ. CDR3 length: 16 amino acids. CDR3 nucleotide sequence: TGCGCCAGCAGCTTGCTGGGGACTAGCAACTCCTACGAGCAGTACTTC. This sequence encodes CASSLLGTSNSYEQYF. Full variable domain (missing parts from reference TRBV5-1 and TRBJ2-7): KAGVTQTPRYLIKTRGQQVTLSCSPISGHRSVSWYQQTPGQGLQFLFEYFSETQRNKGNFPGRFSGRQFSNSRSEMNVSTLELGDSALYLCASSLLGTSNSYEQYFGPGTRLTVT.

This chain joins TRBV28 and TRBJ2-7; D perhaps matches TRBD1 (5 bases). Germline assignment: CDR1 MDHEN and CDR2 SYDVKM. V was clipped by 2 bases and J by 0 bases, with 14 bases between them. This CDR3 region has 16 residues. The CDR3 nucleotides are TGTGCCAGCAGTTTAGGCAGGTGGGGCAGCTCCTACGAGCAGTACTTC. It yields the protein CASSLGRWGSSYEQYF.

With respect to this clone: The same CDR3 also results from other DNA sequences found in this sample. The chain uses TRBV18 and TRBJ2-7; D perhaps matches TRBD1 (7 bases). The CDR3 totals 13 residues. V dropped 6 bases and J dropped 2 bases, with 11 bases sitting between them. Germline V gene data show CDR1 as KGHSH and CDR2 as LQKENI. The CDR3 DNA follows: TGTGCCAGCTCGCGGGACAGCACCTACGAGCAGTACTTC. This encodes CASSRDSTYEQYF.

The chain carries TRBV18 and TRBJ1-1; D may be TRBD1 (5 bases). The V and J ends lost 3 bases and 1 base respectively, with 12 bases between them. There are 15 residues in the CDR3. The V gene's germline CDR1 is KGHSH and CDR2 LQKENI. CDR3 sequence reads: CASSPSQGQNTEAFF. The CDR3 region has the DNA TGTGCCAGCTCACCCTCTCAGGGCCAGAACACTGAAGCTTTCTTT.

The genes are TRBV5-4 and TRBJ2-7, with 9 bases aligning to TRBD1. V lost 5 bases and J lost 7; bases outside the gene matches: 10. The germline gives CDR1 SGHNT, CDR2 YYREEE (reference sequence). CDR3 size: 14 residues. The CDR3 here is CASSMGQGRAEQYF. The DNA for the CDR3 is TGTGCCAGCAGTATGGGACAGGGAAGGGCGGAGCAGTACTTC.

This rearrangement joins TRBV18 to TRBJ2-5; no firm D call. This CDR3 contains 13 residues. From germline, CDR1 is KGHSH and CDR2 LQKENI. Trimming took off 6 bases at V and 5 bases at J, with 13 bases between the two ends. The CDR3 protein is CASSLPATETQYF. For the CDR3, the DNA is TGTGCCAGCTCTCTCCCGGCCACGGAGACCCAGTACTTC. Full variable domain (remainder filled in from reference TRBV18 and TRBJ2-5): NAGVMQNPRHLVRRRGQEARLRCSPMKGHSHVYWYRQLPEEGLKFMVYLQKENIIDESGMPKERFSAEFPKEGPSILRIQQVVRGDSAAYFCASSLPATETQYFGPGTRLLVL.

This chain joins TRBV14 and TRBJ2-3; 11 bases agree with TRBD2. CDR1 SGHDN and CDR2 FVKESK come from the germline V gene. The junction had 6 bases not matched to a gene; V was cut back by 4 bases and J by 9 bases. This CDR3 spans 14 amino acids. CDR3 bases: TGTGCCAGCAGCCTTAGCGGGAGGGAAGCGACGCAGTATTTT. Translation: CASSLSGREATQYF.

The rearrangement links TRBV6-5 to TRBJ2-5; D gene unclear. The CDR3 is 14 residues long. The germline V gene encodes CDR1 MNHEY and CDR2 SVGAGI. V lost 6 bases to trimming and J lost 5 bases, with 16 bases between them. CDR3 region: CASSRSLGMETQYF. The CDR3 region has the DNA TGTGCCAGCAGCCGGTCCCTTGGGATGGAGACCCAGTACTTC.

The chain recombines TRBV9 with TRBJ2-2; a weak D match, TRBD1 (5 bases). CDR1 is SGDLS and CDR2 is YYNGEE in the germline V gene. The CDR3 is 14 residues long. Deletions cut 0 bases from V and 6 bases from J, with 9 bases between. CDR3 region: CASSVARAPGELFF. CDR3 in DNA: TGTGCCAGCAGCGTAGCCAGGGCCCCCGGGGAGCTGTTTTTT.

The chain combines TRBV11-2 with TRBJ1-2; D might be TRBD1 (5 bases). There are 16 residues in the CDR3. Trimming cost V 0 bases and J 6 bases, with 17 bases left between them. The germline V gene has CDR1 SGHAT and CDR2 FQNNGV. The CDR3 reads CASSLDRAGTRNGYTF. The CDR3 DNA sequence: TGTGCCAGCAGCTTAGATCGGGCCGGGACCCGAAATGGCTACACCTTC.

V usage is TRBV10-2 and J usage is TRBJ1-5; D is ambiguous. V was clipped by 2 bases and J by 0 bases, with 5 bases between them. Germline assignment: CDR1 WSHSY and CDR2 SAAADI. This CDR3 has 14 amino acids. The CDR3 region is CASSEAGSNQPQHF. As DNA, the CDR3 is TGCGCCAGCAGTGAGGCGGGTAGCAATCAGCCCCAGCATTTT.

The chain uses TRBV7-9 and TRBJ1-5; D remains unclear. V was clipped by 5 bases and J by 3 bases, with 14 bases between them. This CDR3 has 15 residues. Germline V gene sequence: CDR1 SEHNR, CDR2 FQNEAQ (reference sequence). This CDR3 reads CASSRTGPYNQPQHF. Written as DNA, the CDR3 is TGTGCCAGCAGCCGAACCGGGCCCTACAATCAGCCCCAGCATTTT.

This clone was recorded only once. The genes are TRBV11-2 and TRBJ2-1; TRBD2 might be the D (6 bases). CDR3 size: 15 residues. The V end lost 4 bases, the J end lost 4 bases, and 14 bases lay between the germline ends. The germline V gene encodes CDR1 SGHAT and CDR2 FQNNGV. DNA of the CDR3: TGTGCCAGCAGCTCGAGGCTAGCGCCATACAATGAGCAGTTCTTC. It translates to CASSSRLAPYNEQFF.